One TCR beta chain is described in this entry. The data derive from a study of blood T cell repertoires in COVID-19. Overall study context: T cells, B-cell-depleted T cells, or PBMCs provided the cDNA or gDNA that served as material.

CDR1 SGHRS and CDR2 YFSETQ come from the germline V gene. The CDR3 totals 13 residues. Trimming removed 4 bases at V and 6 bases at J, with 8 bases between. Original handling: Amplified reference gene primers provided the basis for estimating nucleated cell counts. Generated by immunoSEQ multiplex PCR, the TCRdb table keeps only in-frame clones and is missing some. Clonal size and the V and J genes are those of that table, whereas D and trimming came from the DNA. The sample holds approximately 100,000 clones; more than 85% are singletons and the top ten take roughly 19%. The V gene is TRBV5-1, the J gene TRBJ1-6; D not resolved. The sample was peripheral blood. The TCR sequence derives from a human donor with acute or convalescent COVID-19. The donor label of this sample is uncertain. CDR3 coding DNA: TGCGCCAGCAGCGCAACAGCTAATTCACCCCTCCACTTT. Protein sequence: CASSATANSPLHF.